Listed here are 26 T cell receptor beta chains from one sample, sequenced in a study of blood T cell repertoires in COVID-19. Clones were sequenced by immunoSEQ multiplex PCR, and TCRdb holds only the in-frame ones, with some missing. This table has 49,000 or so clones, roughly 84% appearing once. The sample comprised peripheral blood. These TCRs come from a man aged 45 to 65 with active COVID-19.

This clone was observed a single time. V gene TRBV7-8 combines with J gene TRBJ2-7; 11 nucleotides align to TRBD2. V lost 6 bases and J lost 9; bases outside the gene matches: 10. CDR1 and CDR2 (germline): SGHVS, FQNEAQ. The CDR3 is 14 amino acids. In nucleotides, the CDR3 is TGTGCCAGCAGGTCTACTAGCGGGAGTCCCCCGCAGTACTTC. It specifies CASRSTSGSPPQYF.

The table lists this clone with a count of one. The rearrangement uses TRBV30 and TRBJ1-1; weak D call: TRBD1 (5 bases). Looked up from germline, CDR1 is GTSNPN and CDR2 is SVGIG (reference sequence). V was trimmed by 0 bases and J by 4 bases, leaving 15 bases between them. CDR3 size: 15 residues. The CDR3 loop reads CAWSVRGGVSTEAFF. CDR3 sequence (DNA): TGTGCCTGGAGTGTGCGGGGGGGGGTTAGCACTGAAGCTTTCTTT.

The CDR3 DNA reads TGTGCCTCGTCCCGGGGTAGGGCCTGGTTGGATCAGCCCCAGCATTTT. Amino acid sequence: CASSRGRAWLDQPQHF. V and J are TRBV19 and TRBJ1-5; no clear D. In germline, CDR1 is LNHDA, CDR2 SQIVND (reference sequence). This CDR3 is built from 16 residues. V was clipped by 11 bases and J by 5 bases, with 25 bases between them. Drawing the rest from reference TRBV19 and TRBJ1-5, the complete variable domain is DGGITQSPKYLFRKEGQNVTLSCEQNLNHDAMYWYRQDPGQGLRLIYYSQIVNDFQKGDIAEGYSVSREKKESFPLTVTSAQKNPTAFYLCASSRGRAWLDQPQHFGDGTRLSIL.

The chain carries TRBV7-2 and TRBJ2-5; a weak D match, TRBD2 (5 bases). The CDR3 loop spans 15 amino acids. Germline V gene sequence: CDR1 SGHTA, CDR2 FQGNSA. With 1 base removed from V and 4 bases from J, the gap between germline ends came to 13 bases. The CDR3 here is CASSLVGGSGETQYF. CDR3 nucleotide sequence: TGTGCCAGCAGCTTAGTCGGCGGGTCGGGAGAGACCCAGTACTTC. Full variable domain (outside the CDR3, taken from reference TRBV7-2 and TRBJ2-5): GAGVSQSPSNKVTEKGKDVELRCDPISGHTALYWYRQSLGQGLEFLIYFQGNSAPDKSGLPSDRFSAERTGGSVSTLTIQRTQQEDSAVYLCASSLVGGSGETQYFGPGTRLLVL.

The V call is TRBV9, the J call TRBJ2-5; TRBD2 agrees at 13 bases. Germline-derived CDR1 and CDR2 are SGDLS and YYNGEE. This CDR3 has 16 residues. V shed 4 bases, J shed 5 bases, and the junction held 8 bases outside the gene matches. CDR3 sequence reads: CASSITSGGALETQYF. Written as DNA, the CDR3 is TGTGCCAGCAGCATCACTAGCGGGGGGGCTCTCGAGACCCAGTACTTC.

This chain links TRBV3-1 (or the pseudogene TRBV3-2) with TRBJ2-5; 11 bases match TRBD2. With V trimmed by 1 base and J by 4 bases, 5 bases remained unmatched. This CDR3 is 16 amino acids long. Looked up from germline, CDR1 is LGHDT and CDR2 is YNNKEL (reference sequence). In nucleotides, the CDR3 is TGTGCCAGCAGCCAAGGAACTAGCGGGAGCTTAGAGACCCAGTACTTC. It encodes CASSQGTSGSLETQYF.

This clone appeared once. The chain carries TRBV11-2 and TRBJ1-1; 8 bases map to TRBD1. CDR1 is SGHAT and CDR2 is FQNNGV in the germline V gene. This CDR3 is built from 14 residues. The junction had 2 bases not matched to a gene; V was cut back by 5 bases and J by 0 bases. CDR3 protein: CASSRQGLNTEAFF. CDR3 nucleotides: TGTGCCAGCAGCAGACAGGGGCTGAACACTGAAGCTTTCTTT. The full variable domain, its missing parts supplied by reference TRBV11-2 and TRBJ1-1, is EAGVAQSPRYKIIEKRQSVAFWCNPISGHATLYWYQQILGQGPKLLIQFQNNGVVDDSQLPKDRFSAERLKGVDSTLKIQPAKLEDSAVYLCASSRQGLNTEAFFGQGTRLTVV.

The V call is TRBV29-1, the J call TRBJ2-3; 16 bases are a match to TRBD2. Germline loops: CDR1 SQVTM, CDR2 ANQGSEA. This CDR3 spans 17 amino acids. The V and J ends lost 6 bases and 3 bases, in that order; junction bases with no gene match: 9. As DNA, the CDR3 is TGCAGCGTCCTCGGGACTAGCGGGAGGGCTGTAACAGATACGCAGTATTTT. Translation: CSVLGTSGRAVTDTQYF.

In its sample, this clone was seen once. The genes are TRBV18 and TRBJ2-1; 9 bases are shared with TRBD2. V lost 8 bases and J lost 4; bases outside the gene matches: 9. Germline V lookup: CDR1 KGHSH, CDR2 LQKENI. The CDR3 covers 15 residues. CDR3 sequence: CASTPLTSGYNEQFF. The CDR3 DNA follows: TGTGCCAGCACGCCTTTGACTAGCGGTTACAATGAGCAGTTCTTC.

In nucleotides, the CDR3 is TGTGCCATCAGTGAGATTAGCTCCTACAATGAGCAGTTCTTC. Translation gives CAISEISSYNEQFF. V and J are TRBV10-3 and TRBJ2-1; D gene uncertain. V lost 2 bases, J lost 0 bases, and 5 bases lay in between. Per the germline V gene, CDR1 is ENHRY and CDR2 is SYGVKD. CDR3 size: 14 residues.

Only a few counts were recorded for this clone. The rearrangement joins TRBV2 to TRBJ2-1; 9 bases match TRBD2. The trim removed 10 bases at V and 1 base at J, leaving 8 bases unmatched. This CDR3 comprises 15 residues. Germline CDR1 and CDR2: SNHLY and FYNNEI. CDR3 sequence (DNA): TGTGCCACCGCCCGTAGCGGGGGATCCTACAATGAGCAGTTCTTC. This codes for CATARSGGSYNEQFF. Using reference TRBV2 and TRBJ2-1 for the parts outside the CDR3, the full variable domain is EPEVTQTPSHQVTQMGQEVILRCVPISNHLYFYWYRQILGQKVEFLVSFYNNEISEKSEIFDDQFSVERPDGSNFTLKIRSTKLEDSAMYFCATARSGGSYNEQFFGPGTRLTVL.

CDR3 bases: TGTGCCAGCGGACTTCTCGAGAACACTGAAGCTTTCTTT. It translates to CASGLLENTEAFF. The chain couples TRBV3-1 (or the pseudogene TRBV3-2) to TRBJ1-1; no clear D. The CDR3 has 13 amino acids. The germline gives CDR1 LGHDT, CDR2 YNNKEL (reference sequence). Trimming stripped 8 bases from V and 1 base from J, with 11 bases between.

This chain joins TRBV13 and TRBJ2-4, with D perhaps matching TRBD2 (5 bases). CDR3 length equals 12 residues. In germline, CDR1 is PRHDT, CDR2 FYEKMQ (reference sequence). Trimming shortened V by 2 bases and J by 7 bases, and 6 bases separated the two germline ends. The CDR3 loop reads CASSLRGNIQYF. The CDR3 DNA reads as TGTGCCAGCAGCTTACGGGGTAACATTCAGTACTTC. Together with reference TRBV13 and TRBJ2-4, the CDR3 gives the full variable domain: AAGVIQSPRHLIKEKRETATLKCYPIPRHDTVYWYQQGPGQDPQFLISFYEKMQSDKGSIPDRFSAQQFSDYHSELNMSSLELGDSALYFCASSLRGNIQYFGAGTRLSVL.

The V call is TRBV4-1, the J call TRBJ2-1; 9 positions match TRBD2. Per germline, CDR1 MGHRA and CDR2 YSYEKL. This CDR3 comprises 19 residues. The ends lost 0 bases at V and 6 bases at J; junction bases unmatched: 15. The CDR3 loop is CASSQEFAAGGLGTNEQFF. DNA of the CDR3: TGCGCCAGCAGCCAAGAATTCGCGGCGGGAGGGTTGGGGACCAATGAGCAGTTCTTC.

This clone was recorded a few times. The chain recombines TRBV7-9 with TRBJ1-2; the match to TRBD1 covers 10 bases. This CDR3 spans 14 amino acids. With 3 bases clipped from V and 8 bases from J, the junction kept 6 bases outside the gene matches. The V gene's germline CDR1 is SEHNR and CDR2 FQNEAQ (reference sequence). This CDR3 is CASSFSDRGDGYTF. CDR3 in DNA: TGTGCCAGCAGCTTCTCGGACAGGGGGGACGGCTACACCTTC.

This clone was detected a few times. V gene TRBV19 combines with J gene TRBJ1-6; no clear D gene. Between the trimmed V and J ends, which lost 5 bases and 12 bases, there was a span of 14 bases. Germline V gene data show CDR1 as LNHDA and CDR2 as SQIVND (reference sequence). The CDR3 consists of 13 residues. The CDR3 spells CASSSASGLPLHF. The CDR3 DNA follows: TGTGCCAGTAGTTCGGCGTCCGGGTTACCCCTCCACTTT. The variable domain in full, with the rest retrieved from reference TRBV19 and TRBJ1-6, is DGGITQSPKYLFRKEGQNVTLSCEQNLNHDAMYWYRQDPGQGLRLIYYSQIVNDFQKGDIAEGYSVSREKKESFPLTVTSAQKNPTAFYLCASSSASGLPLHFGNGTRLTVT.

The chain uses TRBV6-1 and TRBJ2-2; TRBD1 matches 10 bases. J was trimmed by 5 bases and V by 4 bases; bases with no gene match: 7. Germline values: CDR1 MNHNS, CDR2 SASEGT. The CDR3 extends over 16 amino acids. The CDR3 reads CASSVPPGQGTGELFF. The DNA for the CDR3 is TGTGCCAGCAGTGTCCCCCCGGGACAGGGGACCGGGGAGCTGTTTTTT.

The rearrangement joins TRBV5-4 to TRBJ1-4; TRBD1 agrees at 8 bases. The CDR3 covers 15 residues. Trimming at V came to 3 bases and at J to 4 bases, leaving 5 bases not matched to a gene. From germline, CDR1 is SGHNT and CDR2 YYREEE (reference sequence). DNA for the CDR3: TGTGCCAGCAGCTCGGCGGACAGGGATAATGAAAAACTGTTTTTT. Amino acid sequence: CASSSADRDNEKLFF.

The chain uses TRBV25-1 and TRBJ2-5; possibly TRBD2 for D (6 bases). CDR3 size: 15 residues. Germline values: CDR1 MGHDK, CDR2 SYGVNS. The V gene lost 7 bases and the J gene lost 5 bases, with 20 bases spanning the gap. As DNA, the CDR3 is TGTGCCAGCAAAAAAGGGGCCAGGGCGGGGGAGACCCAGTACTTC. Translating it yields CASKKGARAGETQYF.

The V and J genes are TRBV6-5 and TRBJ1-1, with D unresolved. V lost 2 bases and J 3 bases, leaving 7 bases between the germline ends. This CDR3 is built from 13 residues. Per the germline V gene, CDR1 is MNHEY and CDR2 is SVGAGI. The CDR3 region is CASSYREDTEAFF. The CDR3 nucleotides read TGTGCCAGCAGTTACCGGGAGGACACTGAAGCTTTCTTT.

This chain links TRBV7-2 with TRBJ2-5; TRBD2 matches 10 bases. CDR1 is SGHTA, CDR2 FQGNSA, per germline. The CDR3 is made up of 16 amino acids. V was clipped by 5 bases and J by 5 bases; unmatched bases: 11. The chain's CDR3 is CASSASSGSNLETQYF. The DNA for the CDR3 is TGTGCCAGCAGCGCTTCTAGCGGGAGTAATCTGGAGACCCAGTACTTC. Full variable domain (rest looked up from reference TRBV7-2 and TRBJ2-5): GAGVSQSPSNKVTEKGKDVELRCDPISGHTALYWYRQSLGQGLEFLIYFQGNSAPDKSGLPSDRFSAERTGGSVSTLTIQRTQQEDSAVYLCASSASSGSNLETQYFGPGTRLLVL.

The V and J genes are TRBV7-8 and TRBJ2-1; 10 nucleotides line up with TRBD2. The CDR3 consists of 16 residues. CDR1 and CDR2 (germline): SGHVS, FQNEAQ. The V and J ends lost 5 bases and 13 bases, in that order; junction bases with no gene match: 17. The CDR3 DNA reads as TGTGCCAGCAGCCCACGGGTGCTAGCGGGAGATTTCGTACAGTTCTTC. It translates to CASSPRVLAGDFVQFF.

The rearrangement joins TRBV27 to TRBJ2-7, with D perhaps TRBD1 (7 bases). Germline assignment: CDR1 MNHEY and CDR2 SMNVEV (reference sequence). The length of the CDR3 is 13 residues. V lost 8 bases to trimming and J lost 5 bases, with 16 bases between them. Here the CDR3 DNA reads TGTGCCAGCCGACAGGGACGGGGGAACGAGCAGTACTTC. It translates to CASRQGRGNEQYF.

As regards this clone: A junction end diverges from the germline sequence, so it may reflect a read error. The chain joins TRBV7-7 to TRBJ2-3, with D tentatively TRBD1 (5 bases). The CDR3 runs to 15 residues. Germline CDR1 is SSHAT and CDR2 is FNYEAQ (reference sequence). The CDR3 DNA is TGTGCTAGCAGCTTAGGTCAGGGCCCCACAGATACGCAGTATTTT. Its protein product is CASSLGQGPTDTQYF.

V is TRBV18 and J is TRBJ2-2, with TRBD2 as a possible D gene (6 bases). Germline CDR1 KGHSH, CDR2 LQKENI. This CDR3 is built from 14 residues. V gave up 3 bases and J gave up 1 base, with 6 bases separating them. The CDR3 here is CASSPGGNTGELFF. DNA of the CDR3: TGTGCCAGCTCACCGGGGGGGAACACCGGGGAGCTGTTTTTT. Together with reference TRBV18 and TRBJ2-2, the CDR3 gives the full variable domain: NAGVMQNPRHLVRRRGQEARLRCSPMKGHSHVYWYRQLPEEGLKFMVYLQKENIIDESGMPKERFSAEFPKEGPSILRIQQVVRGDSAAYFCASSPGGNTGELFFGEGSRLTVL.

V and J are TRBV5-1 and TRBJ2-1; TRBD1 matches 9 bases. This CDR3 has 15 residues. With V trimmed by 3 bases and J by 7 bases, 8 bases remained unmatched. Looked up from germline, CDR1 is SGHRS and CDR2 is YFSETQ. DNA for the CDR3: TGCGCCAGCAGCTGGAACAGGGGGCCCGTTAATGAGCAGTTCTTC. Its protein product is CASSWNRGPVNEQFF.